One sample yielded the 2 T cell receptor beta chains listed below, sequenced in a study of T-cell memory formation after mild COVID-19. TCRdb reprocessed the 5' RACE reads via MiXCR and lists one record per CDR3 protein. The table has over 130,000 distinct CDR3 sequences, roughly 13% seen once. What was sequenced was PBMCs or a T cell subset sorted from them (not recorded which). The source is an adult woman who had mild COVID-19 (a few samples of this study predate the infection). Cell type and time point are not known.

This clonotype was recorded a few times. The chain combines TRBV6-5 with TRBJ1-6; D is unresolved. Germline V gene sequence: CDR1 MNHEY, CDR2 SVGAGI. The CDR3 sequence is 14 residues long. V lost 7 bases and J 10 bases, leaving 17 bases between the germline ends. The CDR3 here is CASTWGQSESPLHF. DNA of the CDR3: TGTGCCAGCACCTGGGGTCAGTCCGAATCACCCCTCCACTTT.

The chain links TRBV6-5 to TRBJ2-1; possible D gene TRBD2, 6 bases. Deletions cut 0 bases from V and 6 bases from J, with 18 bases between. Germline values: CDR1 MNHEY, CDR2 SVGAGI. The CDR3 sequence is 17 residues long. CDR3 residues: CASSYSRTILPGNEQFF. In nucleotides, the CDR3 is TGTGCCAGCAGTTACTCGAGGACTATCCTACCGGGCAATGAGCAGTTCTTC.